Ten or more counts support the clone carrying this T cell receptor beta chain. Its antigen is unidentified. This entry is derived from a study of early T cells in non-severe SARS-CoV-2 infection. General observations from the study: CD4 and private specificities were missed by VDJdb matching, which favored anti-spike CD8 responses.

The CDR3 is made up of 14 amino acids. Trimming pared 3 bases from V and 4 bases from J, leaving 13 bases between. Germline loops: CDR1 SGDLS, CDR2 YYNGEE. Tagging with unique molecular identifiers was applied to individual cDNA molecules. Using its own MiXCR run on the 5' RACE reads, TCRdb lists one record per CDR3 protein. Of some 76,000 distinct CDR3 sequences in the sample, approximately 13% were seen once. This sequence originates from an adult who was a healthcare worker with PCR-confirmed SARS-CoV-2 infection or an uninfected control (not recorded which). The rearrangement links TRBV9 to TRBJ1-1; D unclear. Specimen: whole blood. As DNA, the CDR3 is TGTGCCAGCAGCGCGGCCTCTATGGCCACTGAAGCTTTCTTT. Translation gives CASSAASMATEAFF.